This note documents a single TCR beta chain sequence. Its antigen is unknown. The data originate from a study of human thymus T cells. Study-wide points: Related research has reported that thymic repertoires overlap highly among unrelated individuals. Blood and thymic repertoires both appeared biased in V and J gene usage.

Thymus specimens were resections from corrective heart surgery. Those donating were healthy Finnish infants in corrective surgery for congenital heart defects. The germline V gene has CDR1 SGHRS and CDR2 YFSETQ. V shed 4 bases and J shed 8 bases, with 12 bases lying between them. This CDR3 has 13 amino acids. The repertoire was sequenced with immunoSEQ multiplex PCR; TCRdb's copy has only in-frame clones and lacks some. Of fewer than 90,000 clones listed, roughly 96% were seen once; the top ten hold roughly 0.03%. The source material was thymus tissue. This receptor was identified in a boy younger than two with a congenital heart defect but otherwise immunologically healthy. The chain carries TRBV5-1 and TRBJ2-2; D is uncertain. The CDR3 region is CASSPPSQGELFF. The CDR3 bases are TGCGCCAGCAGCCCTCCGAGCCAAGGGGAGCTGTTTTTT.